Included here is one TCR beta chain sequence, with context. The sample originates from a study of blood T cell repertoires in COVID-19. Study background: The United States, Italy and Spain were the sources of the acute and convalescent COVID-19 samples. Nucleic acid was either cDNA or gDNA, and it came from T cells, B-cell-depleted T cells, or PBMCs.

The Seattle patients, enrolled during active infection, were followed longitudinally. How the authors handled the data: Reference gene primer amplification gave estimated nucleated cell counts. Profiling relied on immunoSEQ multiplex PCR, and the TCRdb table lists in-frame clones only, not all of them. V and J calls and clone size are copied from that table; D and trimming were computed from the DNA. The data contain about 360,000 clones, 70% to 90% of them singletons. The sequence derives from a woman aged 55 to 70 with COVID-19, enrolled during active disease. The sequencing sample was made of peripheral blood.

CDR3 region: CASRMRADFSYEQYF. The CDR3 region has the DNA TGCGCCAGCAGAATGCGGGCAGATTTCTCCTACGAGCAGTACTTC. The V gene is TRBV5-1, the J gene TRBJ2-7; D is possibly TRBD2 (5 bases). Germline V gene sequence: CDR1 SGHRS, CDR2 YFSETQ. The CDR3 has 15 amino acids. The V end lost 5 bases, the J end lost 0 bases, and 15 bases lay between the germline ends. Variable domain in full (rest from reference TRBV5-1 and TRBJ2-7): KAGVTQTPRYLIKTRGQQVTLSCSPISGHRSVSWYQQTPGQGLQFLFEYFSETQRNKGNFPGRFSGRQFSNSRSEMNVSTLELGDSALYLCASRMRADFSYEQYFGPGTRLTVT.